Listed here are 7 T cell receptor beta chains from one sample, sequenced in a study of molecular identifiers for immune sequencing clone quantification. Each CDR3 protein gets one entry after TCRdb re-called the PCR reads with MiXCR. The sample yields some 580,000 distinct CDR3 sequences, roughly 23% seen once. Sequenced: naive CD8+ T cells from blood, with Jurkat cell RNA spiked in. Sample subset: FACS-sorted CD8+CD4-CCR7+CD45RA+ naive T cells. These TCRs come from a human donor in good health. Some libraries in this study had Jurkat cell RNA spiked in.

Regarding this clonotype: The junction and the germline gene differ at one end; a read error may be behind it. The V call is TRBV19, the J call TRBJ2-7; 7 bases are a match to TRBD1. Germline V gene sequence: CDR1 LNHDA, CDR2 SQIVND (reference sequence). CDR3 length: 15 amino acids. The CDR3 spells CASSARDSLSYGQYF. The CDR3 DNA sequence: TGTGCCAGTAGTGCCCGGGACAGCCTCTCCTACGGGCAGTACTTC. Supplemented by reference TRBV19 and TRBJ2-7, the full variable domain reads DGGITQSPKYLFRKEGQNVTLSCEQNLNHDAMYWYRQDPGQGLRLIYYSQIVNDFQKGDIAEGYSVSREKKESFPLTVTSAQKNPTAFYLCASSARDSLSYGQYFGPGTRLTVT.

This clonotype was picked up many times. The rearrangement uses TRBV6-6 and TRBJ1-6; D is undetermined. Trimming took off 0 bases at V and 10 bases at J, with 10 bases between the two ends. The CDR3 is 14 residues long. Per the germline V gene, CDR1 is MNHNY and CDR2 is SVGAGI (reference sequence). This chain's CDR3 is CASSYSSGGSPLHF. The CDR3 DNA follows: TGTGCCAGCAGTTACTCGTCGGGAGGCTCACCCCTCCACTTT.

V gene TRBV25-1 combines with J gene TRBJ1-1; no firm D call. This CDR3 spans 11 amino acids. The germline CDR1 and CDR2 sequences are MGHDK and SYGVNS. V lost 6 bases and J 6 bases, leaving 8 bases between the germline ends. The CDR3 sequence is CASRRRAEAFF. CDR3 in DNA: TGTGCCAGCAGAAGGCGGGCTGAAGCTTTCTTT.

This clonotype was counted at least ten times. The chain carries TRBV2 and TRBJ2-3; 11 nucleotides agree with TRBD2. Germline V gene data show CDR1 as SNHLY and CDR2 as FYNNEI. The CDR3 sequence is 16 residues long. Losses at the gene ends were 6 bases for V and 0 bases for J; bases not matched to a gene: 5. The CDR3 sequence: CASSRLAGSSTDTQYF. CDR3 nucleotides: TGTGCCAGCAGCCGACTAGCGGGGTCTAGCACAGATACGCAGTATTTT.

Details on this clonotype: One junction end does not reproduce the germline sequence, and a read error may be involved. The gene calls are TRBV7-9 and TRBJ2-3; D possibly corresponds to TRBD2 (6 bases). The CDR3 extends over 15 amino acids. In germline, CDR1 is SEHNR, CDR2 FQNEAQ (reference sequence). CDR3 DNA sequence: TGTGCCAGCAGCTCTGGGACTGCCAGCACAGAAACGCAGTATTTT. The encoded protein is CASSSGTASTETQYF.

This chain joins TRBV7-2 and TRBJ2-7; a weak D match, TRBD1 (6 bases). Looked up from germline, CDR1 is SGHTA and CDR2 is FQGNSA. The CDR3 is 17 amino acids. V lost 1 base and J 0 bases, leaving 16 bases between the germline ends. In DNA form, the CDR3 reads TGTGCCAGCAGCTTAGGGTTCCAGGGGAGTCCCTCCTACGAGCAGTACTTC. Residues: CASSLGFQGSPSYEQYF. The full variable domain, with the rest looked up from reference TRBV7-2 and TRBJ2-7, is GAGVSQSPSNKVTEKGKDVELRCDPISGHTALYWYRQSLGQGLEFLIYFQGNSAPDKSGLPSDRFSAERTGGSVSTLTIQRTQQEDSAVYLCASSLGFQGSPSYEQYFGPGTRLTVT.

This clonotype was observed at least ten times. CDR3 in DNA: TGCAGTGCTAGCGGGGACGTCTACGAGCAGTACTTC. As protein: CSASGDVYEQYF. V gene TRBV20-1 combines with J gene TRBJ2-7, with D perhaps TRBD1 or TRBD2 (5 bases each). Per germline, CDR1 DFQATT and CDR2 SNEGSKA (reference sequence). With 3 bases removed from V and 3 bases from J, the gap between germline ends came to 9 bases. The CDR3 totals 12 residues.